This T cell receptor beta chain was sequenced for a study of blood T cell repertoires in COVID-19. Overall study: There were acute and convalescent COVID-19 samples, and they came from the United States, Italy and Spain. PBMCs, B-cell-depleted T cells, or T cells were the source of the cDNA or gDNA that made up the material.

Source study methods: Amplified reference gene primers provided the basis for estimating nucleated cell counts. Only in-frame clones appear in the TCRdb table, and some are missing; sequencing was by immunoSEQ multiplex PCR. That table furnishes V, J and clone size, whereas the DNA furnished D and trimming. The sample consists of tens of thousands of clones, 89% of them appearing once. CDR1 is SGHAT, CDR2 FQNNGV, per germline. The CDR3 has 17 residues. The trim removed 1 base at V and 5 bases at J, leaving 8 bases unmatched. This TCR derives from a man between 65 and 79 years old with active or convalescent COVID-19. The specimen sequenced was peripheral blood. The chain recombines TRBV11-2 with TRBJ2-2; TRBD1 matches at 9 bases. The CDR3 is CASSLVLGTGSTGELFF. The CDR3 region has the DNA TGTGCCAGCAGCTTAGTTTTGGGGACAGGGAGTACCGGGGAGCTGTTTTTT. The full variable domain, in which reference TRBV11-2 and TRBJ2-2 provide the parts outside the CDR3, is EAGVAQSPRYKIIEKRQSVAFWCNPISGHATLYWYQQILGQGPKLLIQFQNNGVVDDSQLPKDRFSAERLKGVDSTLKIQPAKLEDSAVYLCASSLVLGTGSTGELFFGEGSRLTVL.